The 4 T cell receptor beta chains reported below all come from one sample, sequenced in a study of T-cell memory formation after mild COVID-19. TCRdb redid the calling of the 5' RACE reads with MiXCR, one entry per CDR3 protein. Here the sample spans about 190,000 distinct CDR3 sequences, 18% being singletons. Sequencing used PBMCs or a T cell subset sorted from them (not recorded which). These receptors were taken from an adult woman who had mild COVID-19 (a few samples of this study predate the infection). Cell type and time point are not known.

This clonotype was recorded a few times. This chain uses TRBV7-2 with TRBJ1-1; D is ambiguous. The CDR3 loop spans 15 amino acids. Germline values: CDR1 SGHTA, CDR2 FQGNSA. V was cut by 4 bases and J by 4 bases, with 16 bases left in between. Here the CDR3 reads CASSSPPPRSTEAFF. CDR3 nucleotide sequence: TGTGCCAGCAGCTCTCCCCCGCCCAGGAGCACTGAAGCTTTCTTT. The entire variable domain, with the rest obtained from reference TRBV7-2 and TRBJ1-1, is as follows: GAGVSQSPSNKVTEKGKDVELRCDPISGHTALYWYRQSLGQGLEFLIYFQGNSAPDKSGLPSDRFSAERTGGSVSTLTIQRTQQEDSAVYLCASSSPPPRSTEAFFGQGTRLTVV.

The chain uses TRBV6-4 and TRBJ1-1; 9 bases are shared with TRBD1. Germline V gene lookup returns CDR1 MRHNA and CDR2 SNTAGT. V was pared by 6 bases and J by 4 bases, with 6 bases of the junction left unmatched. There are 14 residues in the CDR3. CDR3 DNA: TGTGCCAGCAGAGTCGACAGGGGGGTCACTGAAGCTTTCTTT. Its translation: CASRVDRGVTEAFF.

The chain has TRBV30 and TRBJ2-1; 12 positions match TRBD2. The CDR3 is 13 residues long. V lost 5 bases to trimming and J lost 4 bases; unmatched junction nucleotides: 0. Per germline, CDR1 GTSNPN and CDR2 SVGIG (reference sequence). The CDR3 region is CAWGLAGYNEQFF. The CDR3 region has the DNA TGTGCCTGGGGACTAGCGGGATACAATGAGCAGTTCTTC. The full variable domain, rest sourced from reference TRBV30 and TRBJ2-1, is SQTIHQWPATLVQPVGSPLSLECTVEGTSNPNLYWYRQAAGRGLQLLFYSVGIGQISSEVPQNLSASRPQDRQFILSSKKLLLSDSGFYLCAWGLAGYNEQFFGPGTRLTVL.

This clonotype was detected only a few times. The chain recombines TRBV5-6 with TRBJ2-7, with D possibly being TRBD1 (6 bases). The germline gives CDR1 SGHDT, CDR2 YYEEEE. The CDR3 covers 14 residues. V lost 6 bases and J 2 bases, leaving 15 bases between the germline ends. The CDR3 nucleotides read TGTGCCAGCACCTACTTTGACAGGACCTACGAGCAGTACTTC. Translated, it gives CASTYFDRTYEQYF.